This TCR beta chain was identified in a study of cytomegalovirus exposure and HLA in healthy donors. Study results and limitations: In an earlier analysis, in some 540 donors, most V segments appeared productive either ~87% or ~30% of the time. In a later analysis, across HLA loci, associated TCR counts were highest for DRB1, lowest for HLA-C. Presence/absence analyses took donor sequencing depth as roughly uniform.

The V end lost 0 bases, the J end lost 0 bases, and 6 bases lay between the germline ends. Germline lookup yields CDR1 SGHTA and CDR2 FQGTGA. The CDR3 has 15 amino acids. On this clone itself: Antigen: not known.

The PCR contained 60 Vbeta and 13 Jbeta primers. The repertoire was sequenced with immunoSEQ multiplex PCR; TCRdb's copy has only in-frame clones and lacks some. The sample shows just over 150,000 clones, approximately 70% of them seen only once. Source material: PBMCs. J is TRBJ1-3 and V is TRBV7-3; D not resolved. This TCR was recovered from a man aged 40-55 years in good health and CMV-seropositive. The CDR3, as DNA: TGTGCCAGCAGCTTAACCAAGAGCTCTGGAAACACCATATATTTT. Protein sequence: CASSLTKSSGNTIYF. Full variable domain (missing parts from reference TRBV7-3 and TRBJ1-3): GAGVSQTPSNKVTEKGKYVELRCDPISGHTALYWYRQSLGQGPEFLIYFQGTGAADDSGLPNDRFFAVRPEGSVSTLKIQRTERGDSAVYLCASSLTKSSGNTIYFGEGSWLTVV.